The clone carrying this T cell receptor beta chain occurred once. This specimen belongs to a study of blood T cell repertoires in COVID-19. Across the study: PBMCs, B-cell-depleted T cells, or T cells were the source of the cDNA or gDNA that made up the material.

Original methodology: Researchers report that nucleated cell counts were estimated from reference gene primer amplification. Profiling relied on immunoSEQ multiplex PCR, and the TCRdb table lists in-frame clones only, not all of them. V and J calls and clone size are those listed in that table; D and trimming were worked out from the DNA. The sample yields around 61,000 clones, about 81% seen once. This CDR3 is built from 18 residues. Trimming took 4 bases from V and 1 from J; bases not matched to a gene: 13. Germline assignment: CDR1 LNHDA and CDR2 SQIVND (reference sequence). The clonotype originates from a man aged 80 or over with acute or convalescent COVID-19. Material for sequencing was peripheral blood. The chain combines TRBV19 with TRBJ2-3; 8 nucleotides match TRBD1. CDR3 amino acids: CASSTPVRGRLGTDTQYF. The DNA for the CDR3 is TGTGCCAGTAGTACGCCGGTCAGGGGGCGACTAGGCACAGATACGCAGTATTTT. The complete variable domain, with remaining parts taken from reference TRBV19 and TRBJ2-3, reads DGGITQSPKYLFRKEGQNVTLSCEQNLNHDAMYWYRQDPGQGLRLIYYSQIVNDFQKGDIAEGYSVSREKKESFPLTVTSAQKNPTAFYLCASSTPVRGRLGTDTQYFGPGTRLTVL.